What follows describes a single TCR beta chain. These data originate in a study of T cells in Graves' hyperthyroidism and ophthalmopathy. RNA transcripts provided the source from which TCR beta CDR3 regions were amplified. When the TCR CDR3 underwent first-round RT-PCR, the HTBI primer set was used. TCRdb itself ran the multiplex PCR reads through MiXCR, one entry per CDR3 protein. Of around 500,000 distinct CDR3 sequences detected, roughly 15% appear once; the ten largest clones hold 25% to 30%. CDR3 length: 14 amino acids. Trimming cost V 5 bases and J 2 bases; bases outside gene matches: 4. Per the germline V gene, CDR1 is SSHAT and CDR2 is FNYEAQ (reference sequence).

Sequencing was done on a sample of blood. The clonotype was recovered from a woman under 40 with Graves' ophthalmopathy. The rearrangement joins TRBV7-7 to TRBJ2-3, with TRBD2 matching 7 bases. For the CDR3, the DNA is TGTGCCAGCAGCGACCGACTAGCCACAGATACGCAGTATTTT. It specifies CASSDRLATDTQYF.